Below are 25 T cell receptor beta chains sequenced from a single sample in a study of blood T cell repertoires in COVID-19. Sequenced by immunoSEQ multiplex PCR; TCRdb stores in-frame clones only, minus some. Of tens of thousands of clones listed, roughly four fifths are singletons. Input material: peripheral blood. The receptors originated from a human donor in a cohort sampled during active or convalescent COVID-19.

V usage is TRBV6-1 and J usage is TRBJ1-5; unclear D gene. This CDR3 has 16 residues. Trimming removed 2 bases from V and 5 bases from J, with 16 bases in between. Germline loops: CDR1 MNHNS, CDR2 SASEGT. The chain's CDR3 is CASSEWPRGRYQPQHF. CDR3 nucleotides: TGTGCCAGCAGTGAATGGCCCCGTGGGAGGTATCAGCCCCAGCATTTT.

CDR3 nucleotides: TGTGCCAGCAGCTTAGGAGGAGTGAGAGCCCTCCACTTT. Translating gives CASSLGGVRALHF. V is TRBV11-2 and J is TRBJ1-6, with no clear D. The CDR3 loop spans 13 amino acids. Germline-derived CDR1 and CDR2 are SGHAT and FQNNGV. The V end was cut by 1 base, the J end by 14 bases, with 12 bases between.

The CDR3 DNA sequence: TGTGCCAGCAGCTTGGCTACAGTTGCTAACTATGGCTACACCTTC. Its protein is CASSLATVANYGYTF. The gene calls are TRBV5-4 and TRBJ1-2, with unresolved D. The V gene's germline CDR1 is SGHNT and CDR2 YYREEE (reference sequence). The CDR3 consists of 15 residues. V was shortened by 0 bases and J by 0 bases, with 9 bases between the two germline ends. Supplemented by reference TRBV5-4 and TRBJ1-2, the full variable domain reads ETGVTQSPTHLIKTRGQQVTLRCSSQSGHNTVSWYQQALGQGPQFIFQYYREEENGRGNFPPRFSGLQFPNYSSELNVNALELDDSALYLCASSLATVANYGYTFGSGTRLTVV.

The rearrangement uses TRBV30 and TRBJ1-4; a possible D gene is TRBD1 (5 bases). This CDR3 comprises 13 residues. V gave up 5 bases and J gave up 5 bases, with 12 bases separating them. Per germline, CDR1 GTSNPN and CDR2 SVGIG (reference sequence). CDR3: CAWERDRNEKLFF. DNA for the CDR3: TGTGCCTGGGAGCGGGACCGAAATGAAAAACTGTTTTTT.

The chain links TRBV18 to TRBJ2-5, with 10 bases aligning to TRBD2. Trimming took 6 bases from V and 4 from J; bases not matched to a gene: 8. The CDR3 runs 15 residues. The germline CDR1 and CDR2 sequences are KGHSH and LQKENI. CDR3 residues: CASSLQRGGRETQYF. CDR3 bases: TGTGCCAGCTCTCTTCAGCGGGGGGGCCGAGAGACCCAGTACTTC.

V gene TRBV7-9 combines with J gene TRBJ1-6, with D uncertain. The CDR3 totals 19 residues. V was trimmed by 4 bases and J by 5 bases, leaving 24 bases between them. Germline CDR1 and CDR2: SEHNR and FQNEAQ (reference sequence). This CDR3 reads CASSSSSGTGVSDNSPLHF. Here the CDR3 DNA reads TGTGCCAGCAGCTCTTCGTCTGGAACCGGGGTTTCCGATAATTCACCCCTCCACTTT.

The CDR3 loop reads CASTEANYGYTF. CDR3 bases: TGTGCTAGTACAGAAGCTAACTATGGCTACACCTTC. V and J are TRBV12-5 and TRBJ1-2, with D uncertain. V lost 8 bases, J lost 0 bases, and 7 bases lay in between. The CDR3 spans 12 residues. Germline V gene sequence: CDR1 LGHNT, CDR2 FRNRAP.

CDR3 bases: TGCGCCAGCAGCTTGGATGAGGGTAGCTACACCTTC. It specifies CASSLDEGSYTF. The chain combines TRBV5-1 with TRBJ1-2; D is unresolved. CDR3 length equals 12 residues. V lost 0 bases and J lost 9, with 9 bases in between. Germline values: CDR1 SGHRS, CDR2 YFSETQ.

CDR3 bases: TGTGCCAGCAGCACGTACAGGAACACTGAAGCTTTCTTT. This encodes CASSTYRNTEAFF. V usage is TRBV7-2 and J usage is TRBJ1-1; no definite D call. The CDR3 runs to 13 residues. V was trimmed by 5 bases and J by 1 base, leaving 8 bases between them. Germline V gene sequence: CDR1 SGHTA, CDR2 FQGNSA.

This chain joins TRBV7-2 and TRBJ1-2, with TRBD1 matching 11 bases. This CDR3 spans 17 amino acids. V lost 2 bases and J lost 2; bases outside the gene matches: 7. Per germline, CDR1 SGHTA and CDR2 FQGNSA. The CDR3 DNA reads TGTGCCAGCAGCTTAAGGACAGGGGGCGGACGAAACTATGGCTACACCTTC. Its protein product is CASSLRTGGGRNYGYTF.

This chain connects TRBV30 to TRBJ1-3; D gene unclear. The CDR3 covers 15 residues. The germline V gene encodes CDR1 GTSNPN and CDR2 SVGIG (reference sequence). V was cut by 2 bases and J by 2 bases, with 13 bases left in between. The CDR3 sequence is CAWSSPKRTGNTIYF. CDR3 DNA sequence: TGTGCCTGGAGTTCCCCCAAGAGAACTGGAAACACCATATATTTT.

J is TRBJ1-2 and V is TRBV6-1, with D unresolved. The CDR3 loop spans 12 amino acids. V lost 1 base to trimming and J lost 6 bases, with 6 bases between them. The germline V gene encodes CDR1 MNHNS and CDR2 SASEGT. The CDR3 region has the DNA TGTGCCAGCAGTGAAGTGGCGGATGGCTACACCTTC. This codes for CASSEVADGYTF.

The chain recombines TRBV7-2 with TRBJ2-5; 8 positions agree with TRBD2. CDR1 is SGHTA and CDR2 is FQGNSA in the germline V gene. With 1 base clipped from V and 5 bases from J, the junction kept 6 bases outside the gene matches. The CDR3 has 15 amino acids. The CDR3 DNA reads as TGTGCCAGCAGCTTAGGGAGCGGGGGATTCGAGACCCAGTACTTC. It yields the protein CASSLGSGGFETQYF.

Here the CDR3 reads CASIGDTTYEQYF. CDR3 sequence (DNA): TGTGCCAGCATCGGGGACACTACTTACGAGCAGTACTTC. The rearrangement links TRBV7-9 to TRBJ2-7; D might be TRBD1 (6 bases). This CDR3 has 13 residues. In germline, CDR1 is SEHNR, CDR2 FQNEAQ (reference sequence). The ends were cut back, 7 bases at V and 4 bases at J, with 14 bases in the middle. Variable domain in full (rest from reference TRBV7-9 and TRBJ2-7): DTGVSQNPRHKITKRGQNVTFRCDPISEHNRLYWYRQTLGQGPEFLTYFQNEAQLEKSRLLSDRFSAERPKGSFSTLEIQRTEQGDSAMYLCASIGDTTYEQYFGPGTRLTVT.

The chain recombines TRBV5-1 with TRBJ2-7; TRBD1 aligns across 8 bases. Germline CDR1 SGHRS, CDR2 YFSETQ. V shed 2 bases, J shed 0 bases, and the junction held 7 bases outside the gene matches. CDR3 length: 16 residues. The CDR3 coding sequence is TGCGCCAGCAGCTTCAGCACACAGGGGGGCTCCTACGAGCAGTACTTC. As protein: CASSFSTQGGSYEQYF.

The chain links TRBV19 to TRBJ2-7; tentative D call: TRBD1 (5 bases). The CDR3 is 13 amino acids. The germline V gene has CDR1 LNHDA and CDR2 SQIVND (reference sequence). Between the trimmed V and J ends, which lost 10 bases and 6 bases, there was a span of 19 bases. For the CDR3, the DNA is TGTGCCACCAAGGCCAGGGTAGAGGCCGAGCAGTACTTC. Protein sequence: CATKARVEAEQYF.

This chain links TRBV6-5 with TRBJ1-1, with D perhaps matching TRBD1 (6 bases). V lost 2 bases to trimming and J lost 7 bases, with 14 bases between them. The V gene's germline CDR1 is MNHEY and CDR2 SVGAGI. CDR3 length: 14 residues. The CDR3 protein is CASSYPGARDEAFF. The CDR3 nucleotides are TGTGCCAGCAGTTACCCAGGGGCGCGAGATGAAGCTTTCTTT.

The chain couples TRBV18 to TRBJ1-2; TRBD1 might be the D (6 bases). V was cut by 0 bases and J by 6 bases, with 11 bases left in between. Per the germline V gene, CDR1 is KGHSH and CDR2 is LQKENI. There are 14 residues in the CDR3. CDR3 loop: CASSPPNRENGYTF. The CDR3 nucleotides read TGTGCCAGCTCACCACCAAACAGGGAAAATGGCTACACCTTC.

V and J are TRBV5-5 and TRBJ2-5, with 7 nucleotides matching TRBD2. J was trimmed by 2 bases and V by 1 base; bases with no gene match: 8. Germline V gene data show CDR1 as SGHKS and CDR2 as YYEKEE (reference sequence). The length of the CDR3 is 16 residues. The CDR3 protein is CASSLWAGEPQETQYF. For the CDR3, the DNA is TGTGCCAGCAGCTTGTGGGCGGGGGAGCCTCAAGAGACCCAGTACTTC.

The chain has TRBV6-1 and TRBJ1-5; weak D call: TRBD1 (5 bases). There are 15 residues in the CDR3. Germline V lookup: CDR1 MNHNS, CDR2 SASEGT. Trimming stripped 2 bases from V and 0 bases from J, with 8 bases between. The CDR3 region has the DNA TGTGCCAGCAGTGAACAGGGCCGTAGCAATCAGCCCCAGCATTTT. This encodes CASSEQGRSNQPQHF.

V is TRBV27 and J is TRBJ1-5; D possibly corresponds to TRBD1 (6 bases). V was trimmed by 6 bases and J by 3 bases, leaving 12 bases between them. The germline gives CDR1 MNHEY, CDR2 SMNVEV (reference sequence). CDR3 length: 14 residues. Here the CDR3 reads CASSQQGPNQPQHF. The CDR3, as DNA: TGTGCCAGCAGCCAACAGGGCCCCAATCAGCCCCAGCATTTT.

The chain links TRBV6-5 to TRBJ1-2, with D possibly matching TRBD1 (6 bases). V lost 4 bases and J lost 3, with 15 bases in between. CDR3 length: 15 residues. Germline V gene lookup returns CDR1 MNHEY and CDR2 SVGAGI. The CDR3 region is CASSSIRQAYYGYTF. Written as DNA, the CDR3 is TGTGCCAGCAGTTCTATTCGACAGGCCTACTATGGCTACACCTTC.

This clone showed up just once. The rearrangement links TRBV6-2 or TRBV6-3 to TRBJ2-5; D is possibly TRBD1 (6 bases). This CDR3 has 13 residues. Trimming cost V 5 bases and J 5 bases, with 12 bases left between them. Germline V gene data show CDR1 as MNHEY and CDR2 as SVGEGT. CDR3 sequence reads: CASSDARGETQYF. The CDR3 DNA is TGTGCCAGCAGTGACGCGAGGGGGGAGACCCAGTACTTC.

The V call is TRBV9, the J call TRBJ2-2; possibly TRBD1 for D (6 bases). Germline V gives CDR1 SGDLS, CDR2 YYNGEE. V gave up 4 bases and J gave up 3 bases, with 16 bases separating them. This CDR3 spans 16 amino acids. The CDR3 loop reads CASSPSGGGHTGELFF. DNA of the CDR3: TGTGCCAGCAGCCCGAGTGGGGGCGGCCACACCGGGGAGCTGTTTTTT. Supplemented by reference TRBV9 and TRBJ2-2, the full variable domain reads DSGVTQTPKHLITATGQRVTLRCSPRSGDLSVYWYQQSLDQGLQFLIQYYNGEERAKGNILERFSAQQFPDLHSELNLSSLELGDSALYFCASSPSGGGHTGELFFGEGSRLTVL.

V and J are TRBV7-2 and TRBJ1-1, with TRBD1 matching over 7 bases. The germline V gene has CDR1 SGHTA and CDR2 FQGNSA. Trimming removed 1 base from V and 2 bases from J; junction bases left unmatched: 1. The CDR3 consists of 14 residues. This chain's CDR3 is CASSLGTGNTEAFF. The CDR3 DNA is TGTGCCAGCAGCTTAGGGACAGGTAACACTGAAGCTTTCTTT.